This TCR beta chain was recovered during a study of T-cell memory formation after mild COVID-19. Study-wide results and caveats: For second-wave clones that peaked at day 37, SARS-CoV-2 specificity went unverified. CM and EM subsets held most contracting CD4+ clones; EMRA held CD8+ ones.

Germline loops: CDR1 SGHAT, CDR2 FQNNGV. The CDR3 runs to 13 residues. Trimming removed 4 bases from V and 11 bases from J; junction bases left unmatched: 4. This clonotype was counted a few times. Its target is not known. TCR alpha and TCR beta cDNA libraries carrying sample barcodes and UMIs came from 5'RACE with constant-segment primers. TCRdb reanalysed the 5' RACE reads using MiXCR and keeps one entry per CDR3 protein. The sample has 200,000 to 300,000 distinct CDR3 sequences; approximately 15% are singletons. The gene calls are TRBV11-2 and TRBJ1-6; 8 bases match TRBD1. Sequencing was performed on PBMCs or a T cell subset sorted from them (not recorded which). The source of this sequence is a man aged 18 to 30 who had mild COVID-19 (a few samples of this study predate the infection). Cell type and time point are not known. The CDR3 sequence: CASSSDRVTPLHF. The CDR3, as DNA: TGTGCCAGCAGCTCGGACAGGGTGACACCCCTCCACTTT. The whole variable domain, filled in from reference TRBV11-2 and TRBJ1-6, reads EAGVAQSPRYKIIEKRQSVAFWCNPISGHATLYWYQQILGQGPKLLIQFQNNGVVDDSQLPKDRFSAERLKGVDSTLKIQPAKLEDSAVYLCASSSDRVTPLHFGNGTRLTVT.